What follows are 20 T cell receptor beta chains derived from one specimen sequenced in a study of CD8+ T cells in alopecia areata. Treatment defined: oral pan-JAK inhibitor, 5-10 mg twice daily. RNA was extracted and reverse transcribed into cDNA as the sequencing template. Only in-frame clones appear in the TCRdb table, and some are missing; sequencing was by immunoSEQ multiplex PCR. The sample includes 170,000 or so clones, under 70% of them seen just once. Sequenced material: CD4+ T cells sorted from blood, taken at week 4, from a patient treated with tofacitinib. The receptors shown here come from a human donor with alopecia areata.

The chain employs TRBV7-9 and TRBJ2-5, with a tentative D call TRBD1 (5 bases). The germline V gene has CDR1 SEHNR and CDR2 FQNEAQ (reference sequence). CDR3 length: 12 residues. The V end was cut by 3 bases, the J end by 5 bases, with 7 bases between. The CDR3 spells CASSLDTETQYF. The CDR3 DNA reads as TGTGCCAGCAGCTTGGACACGGAGACCCAGTACTTC.

This chain connects TRBV5-6 to TRBJ1-5; TRBD1 matches at 10 bases. V shed 1 base and J 6 bases; nucleotides not matched to a gene: 7. The germline CDR1 and CDR2 sequences are SGHDT and YYEEEE. CDR3 size: 16 residues. The CDR3 coding sequence is TGTGCCAGCAGCTTGAACTCGGGACAGGGGAGTCAGCCCCAGCATTTT. Translating gives CASSLNSGQGSQPQHF.

The V and J genes are TRBV19 and TRBJ2-3; D gene uncertain. The CDR3 runs 13 residues. Germline CDR1 and CDR2: LNHDA and SQIVND (reference sequence). Trimming cost V 3 bases and J 2 bases, with 6 bases left between them. The CDR3 loop is CASSIANTDTQYF. The CDR3 DNA reads as TGTGCCAGTAGTATTGCTAACACAGATACGCAGTATTTT.

This rearrangement joins TRBV7-9 to TRBJ1-4, with 7 bases lining up with TRBD1. CDR3 length: 15 residues. Germline trimming cut 0 bases from V and 4 bases from J; bases unmatched to any gene: 2. Germline-derived CDR1 and CDR2 are SEHNR and FQNEAQ (reference sequence). The CDR3 bases are TGTGCCAGCAGCTTAGCGGGACAGTATAATGAAAAACTGTTTTTT. The encoded protein is CASSLAGQYNEKLFF.

The DNA of the CDR3 is TGCGCCAGCAGCGTTACAGGGGTGAATGAAAAACTGTTTTTT. Translated: CASSVTGVNEKLFF. The rearrangement links TRBV5-1 to TRBJ1-4; 7 nucleotides match TRBD1. CDR1 and CDR2 from the germline V gene are SGHRS and YFSETQ. The CDR3 loop spans 14 amino acids. V trimming: 4 bases; J trimming: 5 bases; junction bases outside the gene matches: 5. Full variable domain (missing parts from reference TRBV5-1 and TRBJ1-4): KAGVTQTPRYLIKTRGQQVTLSCSPISGHRSVSWYQQTPGQGLQFLFEYFSETQRNKGNFPGRFSGRQFSNSRSEMNVSTLELGDSALYLCASSVTGVNEKLFFGSGTQLSVL.

V is TRBV25-1 and J is TRBJ2-3; D is tentatively TRBD1 or TRBD2 (5 bases each). The V end lost 1 base, the J end lost 7 bases, and 6 bases lay between the germline ends. Looked up from germline, CDR1 is MGHDK and CDR2 is SYGVNS. This CDR3 comprises 12 residues. In DNA form, the CDR3 reads TGTGCCAGCAGTGAATGGGGACATACGCAGTATTTT. Protein product: CASSEWGHTQYF. Looking up the rest from reference TRBV25-1 and TRBJ2-3 gives the full variable domain: EADIYQTPRYLVIGTGKKITLECSQTMGHDKMYWYQQDPGMELHLIHYSYGVNSTEKGDLSSESTVSRIRTEHFPLTLESARPSHTSQYLCASSEWGHTQYFGPGTRLTVL.

V usage is TRBV7-3 and J usage is TRBJ2-1, with TRBD2 identical over 11 bases. CDR1 and CDR2 from the germline V gene are SGHTA and FQGTGA. V trimming: 5 bases; J trimming: 3 bases; junction bases outside the gene matches: 0. The CDR3 length is 14 residues. The CDR3 loop reads CASSTSGGYNEQFF. CDR3 nucleotides: TGTGCCAGCAGCACTAGCGGGGGCTACAATGAGCAGTTCTTC. The whole variable domain, remainder taken from reference TRBV7-3 and TRBJ2-1, is GAGVSQTPSNKVTEKGKYVELRCDPISGHTALYWYRQSLGQGPEFLIYFQGTGAADDSGLPNDRFFAVRPEGSVSTLKIQRTERGDSAVYLCASSTSGGYNEQFFGPGTRLTVL.

Regarding this clone: The junction differs from germline at one of its ends, possibly a read error. The chain links TRBV7-2 to TRBJ2-7; 15 nucleotides line up with TRBD2. Per germline, CDR1 SGHTA and CDR2 FQGNSA. The CDR3 length is 15 residues. In DNA, the CDR3 is TGTGCCAGCAGCTCTATCGGACTAGCGGGGGGGCCGTGGCACTTC. Translation gives CASSSIGLAGGPWHF.

The chain joins TRBV25-1 to TRBJ2-1, with TRBD2 matching 10 bases. Germline values: CDR1 MGHDK, CDR2 SYGVNS. The CDR3 length is 18 residues. With V trimmed by 3 bases and J by 2 bases, 10 bases remained unmatched. CDR3: CASSERSGGADPYNEQFF. Here the CDR3 DNA reads TGTGCCAGCAGTGAGAGAAGCGGGGGGGCCGATCCCTACAATGAGCAGTTCTTC.

The rearrangement links TRBV30 to TRBJ1-5; weak D call: TRBD1 (5 bases). V was clipped by 1 base and J by 1 base, with 5 bases between them. The germline CDR1 and CDR2 sequences are GTSNPN and SVGIG (reference sequence). The CDR3 extends over 13 amino acids. CDR3: CAWSDRSNQPQHF. The CDR3 DNA sequence: TGTGCCTGGAGTGACAGGAGCAATCAGCCCCAGCATTTT.

The chain uses TRBV7-9 and TRBJ2-5, with no clear D. This CDR3 is built from 14 residues. Germline CDR1 SEHNR, CDR2 FQNEAQ (reference sequence). V lost 7 bases to trimming and J lost 0 bases, with 12 bases between them. CDR3 in amino acids: CASTFHEYQETQYF. CDR3 in DNA: TGTGCCAGCACTTTCCATGAGTACCAAGAGACCCAGTACTTC.

The chain links TRBV30 to TRBJ1-2; possible D gene TRBD1, 6 bases. Trimming took 1 base from V and 6 from J, leaving 15 bases between them. The CDR3 spans 14 residues. Germline-derived CDR1 and CDR2 are GTSNPN and SVGIG (reference sequence). The CDR3, as DNA: TGTGCCTGGAGTGCGGGGGGGCGCGGTAATGGCTACACCTTC. Translating gives CAWSAGGRGNGYTF.

This chain joins TRBV7-8 and TRBJ2-1; D unclear. The CDR3 loop spans 13 amino acids. Trimming left V 1 base short and J 8 bases short, with 9 bases between. Germline V CDR1 and CDR2: SGHVS, FQNEAQ. The CDR3, as DNA: TGTGCCAGCAGCTTAGGGAGCGTGGATGAGCAGTTCTTC. Its protein is CASSLGSVDEQFF.

V and J are TRBV5-4 and TRBJ2-5; 12 bases fit TRBD1. The V and J ends lost 5 bases and 5 bases, in that order; junction bases with no gene match: 7. Germline-derived CDR1 and CDR2 are SGHNT and YYREEE (reference sequence). The CDR3 loop spans 15 amino acids. The CDR3 spells CASRLGQGAGETQYF. In DNA form, the CDR3 reads TGTGCCAGCAGGCTGGGACAGGGGGCTGGTGAGACCCAGTACTTC.

This clone was counted only a few times. The gene calls are TRBV27 and TRBJ1-6; D remains ambiguous. The CDR3 spans 13 residues. Germline V gene lookup returns CDR1 MNHEY and CDR2 SMNVEV (reference sequence). Trimming left V 4 bases short and J 10 bases short, with 11 bases between. The CDR3 reads CASSYGLNSPLHF. For the CDR3, the DNA is TGTGCCAGCAGTTATGGGCTGAACTCACCCCTCCACTTT.

The chain links TRBV2 to TRBJ2-5; D not resolved. Trimming removed 3 bases at V and 1 base at J, with 6 bases between. Germline V lookup: CDR1 SNHLY, CDR2 FYNNEI. The CDR3 spans 13 residues. As DNA, the CDR3 is TGTGCCAGCAGTGACGACCTCCAAGAGACCCAGTACTTC. Translated, it gives CASSDDLQETQYF.

V is TRBV4-2 and J is TRBJ2-3; a possible D gene is TRBD2 (5 bases). V lost 4 bases and J lost 3, with 20 bases in between. The germline V gene encodes CDR1 LGHNA and CDR2 YNFKEQ. This CDR3 has 17 amino acids. The DNA of the CDR3 is TGTGCCAGCAGCCCTTCGTGGGCCGGGGATAGTACAGATACGCAGTATTTT. Protein: CASSPSWAGDSTDTQYF.

The chain carries TRBV5-6 and TRBJ1-1; 8 positions match TRBD1. The junction had 6 bases not matched to a gene; V was cut back by 0 bases and J by 8 bases. This CDR3 has 14 residues. Germline V gene sequence: CDR1 SGHDT, CDR2 YYEEEE. CDR3 amino acids: CASSLVGTGTEAFF. Written as DNA, the CDR3 is TGTGCCAGCAGCTTGGTAGGGACAGGCACCGAAGCTTTCTTT.

The chain carries TRBV7-2 and TRBJ1-6; the D gene is possibly TRBD1 (6 bases). Germline V gene data show CDR1 as SGHTA and CDR2 as FQGNSA. V lost 6 bases and J 6 bases, leaving 15 bases between the germline ends. CDR3 size: 15 residues. CDR3 sequence (DNA): TGTGCCAGCAGACCCTCGGGGGCTGGTAATTCACCCCTCCACTTT. Encoded protein: CASRPSGAGNSPLHF.

As concerns this clone: This may come from a read error, since a much larger clone is one base off. This rearrangement joins TRBV5-1 to TRBJ2-1; D unresolved. The CDR3 is 12 residues long. Germline CDR1 reads SGHRS; CDR2 reads YFSETQ. V was pared by 3 bases and J by 3 bases, with 4 bases between. Here the CDR3 reads CASSWDYNEQFF. As DNA, the CDR3 is TGCGCCAGCAGCTGGGACTACAATGAGCAGTTCTTC. The variable domain in full, with the rest retrieved from reference TRBV5-1 and TRBJ2-1, is KAGVTQTPRYLIKTRGQQVTLSCSPISGHRSVSWYQQTPGQGLQFLFEYFSETQRNKGNFPGRFSGRQFSNSRSEMNVSTLELGDSALYLCASSWDYNEQFFGPGTRLTVL.